This TCR beta chain was observed in a study of T-cell memory formation after mild COVID-19 (dated by TCRdb to the early 2020s). About the full investigation: Most TCR sequence clusters were specific to one of the two donors. Longitudinal TCRalpha and TCRbeta repertoire sequencing tracked T-cell clones expanding and contracting after mild COVID-19 in two donors. Two young, previously healthy adult volunteers, one female and one male, were included in the cohort.

Taken from cysteine to phenylalanine, the CDR3 has 14 residues. The DNA shown is the 42-base CDR3, in frame from base 1. Between the V and J ends, shortened by 5 bases and 4 bases respectively, the junction contains 13 bases. According to the germline V gene (reference sequence), CDR1 reads SEHNR and CDR2 reads FQNEAQ. Findings and caveats that apply to the study as a whole: Whether the second-wave clones peaking on day 37 were SARS-CoV-2 specific was not confirmed. Clones that contracted from day 15 to 85 showed balanced CD4/CD8 phenotypes, whereas a second wave of clones that expanded from day 15 to 37 leaned towards CD4+. The study included only a couple of mild cases, and larger cohorts that include severe cases with pre-infection samples were judged to be necessary. The detection of some responding clones in pre-infection memory suggests that pre-existing cross-reactive memory T cells joined the SARS-CoV-2 response. Contracting CD4+ clones appeared mostly in the CM and EM memory subsets, whereas CD8+ clones were enriched in EMRA.

PBMCs were isolated by Ficoll-Paque density gradient centrifugation. About this clonotype: Its antigen remains undetermined. Nothing much larger sits one base from this clone, and base qualities are not available.

Sequenced using an Illumina NovaSeq 6000. Using 5'RACE with constant-segment primers, TCRalpha and TCRbeta cDNA libraries were constructed, with sample barcodes and unique molecular identifiers added in the process. RNA was extracted from every sample with Trizol reagent. The libraries were amplified in two PCR steps, and the second step added a second sample barcode and Illumina TruSeq adapters. Sequencing of libraries was performed on an Illumina NovaSeq with 2 x 150 bp paired-end reads. Under the source paper's analysis protocol: Demultiplexing of reads and collapsing into UMI-guided consensus sequences were performed with migec v1.2.7. Using mixcr v2.1.11, UMI consensuses were aligned to TRA and TRB V and J templates and then assembled into clonotypes. A clonotype was counted as expanded or contracted only if both edgeR and NoisET called the change significant, with noise models trained on biological replicates. For edgeR calls, a false discovery rate-adjusted p below 0.01 and a log2 fold-change threshold of 1 were applied. PCA with hierarchical clustering of max-normalized trajectories of the 1000 most abundant clonotypes was used as exploratory dynamics analysis. The CD4 or CD8 phenotype of responding clones was assigned using the separately sequenced CD4+ and CD8+ repertoires. TCRdb took the public reads, trimmed them with fastp at Q25, ran MiXCR for clone calling and kept in-frame beta chains. All rows with the same CDR3 protein become a single entry with the most common DNA and genes. The V and J calls here are based on TCRdb, not the publication. The table for this sample lists more than 450,000 distinct CDR3 sequences; 15% to 20% of them were counted only once. The top ten clonotypes cover approximately 12% of the sample.

The sequence links TRBV7-9 to TRBJ2-3; no confident D gene assignment can be made. What was sequenced was PBMCs or a T cell subset sorted from them (not recorded which). The TCR comes from an adult woman who had mild COVID-19 (a few samples of this study predate the infection). The sample titles of this study are shuffled in the database, so cell type and time point are left out; the donor was told from shared clones. The CDR3 protein sequence reads: CASSPSVSADTQYF. Here is the DNA: TGTGCCAGCAGCCCCTCCGTAAGCGCAGATACGCAGTATTTT.